Described below is a single T cell receptor (beta chain) sequence and its context. Trimming pared 6 bases from V and 2 bases from J, leaving 14 bases between. Germline lookup yields CDR1 MNHEY and CDR2 SVGAGI. The CDR3 spans 15 residues. This specimen comes from a study of blood T cell repertoires in COVID-19. The data were produced by immunoSEQ multiplex PCR, yet TCRdb's version contains in-frame clones alone and is incomplete. The sample yields over 150,000 clones, over 70% seen once. This rearrangement joins TRBV6-5 to TRBJ2-1, with a weak D call TRBD1 (6 bases). The source is a woman aged 80 or over with active or convalescent COVID-19. The sequencing sample was made of peripheral blood. CDR3 sequence (DNA): TGTGCCAGCAGGCCCACAGGGATCGCCTACAATGAGCAGTTCTTC. It codes for CASRPTGIAYNEQFF.